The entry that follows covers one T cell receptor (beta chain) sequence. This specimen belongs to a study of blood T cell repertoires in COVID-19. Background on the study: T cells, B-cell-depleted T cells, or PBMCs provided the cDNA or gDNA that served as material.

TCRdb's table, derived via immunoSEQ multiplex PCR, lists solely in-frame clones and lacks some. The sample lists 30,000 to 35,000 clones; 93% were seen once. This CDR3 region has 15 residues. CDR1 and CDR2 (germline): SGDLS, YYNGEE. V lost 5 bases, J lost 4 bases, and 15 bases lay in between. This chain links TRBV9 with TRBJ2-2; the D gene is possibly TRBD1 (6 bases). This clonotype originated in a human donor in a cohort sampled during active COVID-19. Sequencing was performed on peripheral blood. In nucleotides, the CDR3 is TGTGCCAGCAGTCCATCCGGGACAAGCACCGGGGAGCTGTTTTTT. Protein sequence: CASSPSGTSTGELFF.